Detailed here is one TCR beta chain. This entry belongs to a study of blood T cell repertoires in COVID-19. Across the study: T cells, B-cell-depleted T cells, or PBMCs supplied cDNA or gDNA.

The table came from immunoSEQ multiplex PCR; TCRdb's copy has only in-frame clones and leaves some out. The sample lists about 290,000 clones, 75% to 90% seen once, with 1.5% to 2% in the top ten. V dropped 3 bases and J dropped 4 bases, with 10 bases sitting between them. Germline V CDR1 and CDR2: LNHDA, SQIVND (reference sequence). CDR3 length: 14 residues. The cohort comprised adults aged roughly 18 to 95 years residing in about 25 US areas. Cohorts were determined from participant-reported clinical history. Recovery among Cohort 3 donors was established by two negative PCRs, clearance, or symptom resolution.

The TCR comes from a woman aged 40 to 50 who had recovered from COVID-19. The chain couples TRBV19 to TRBJ2-1; D is unclear. What was sequenced was PBMCs or T cells enriched from blood (not recorded which). CDR3 amino acids: CASSMLDKYNEQFF. The CDR3 DNA follows: TGTGCCAGTAGTATGTTAGACAAATACAATGAGCAGTTCTTC.